The clone carrying this T cell receptor (beta chain) was detected only a few times. Its antigen remains unknown. TCRdb fed the reads into MiXCR, producing one record per CDR3 protein. The profile shows roughly 230,000 distinct CDR3 sequences, roughly 20% of them singletons. The sample comes from a study of T cell repertoires in cytomegalovirus infection. Study information: CMV infection together with matching HLA type was indicated by public TCR beta signatures. Study conclusions and caveats: Summed frequency of shared TCR beta families picked out CMV carriers who also had the relevant HLA.

Sample: CD8+ T cells from PBMCs. This sequence was found in a human donor in good health (CMV status not recorded). Some clones in this sample may be carry-over from other donors' samples.

The CDR3 spells CASSFEGHEQYF. Here the CDR3 DNA reads TGTGCCAGCAGCTTTGAGGGCCACGAGCAGTACTTC. The rearrangement links TRBV7-9 to TRBJ2-7; maybe TRBD2 (5 bases). Germline V lookup: CDR1 SEHNR, CDR2 FQNEAQ (reference sequence). V was pared by 3 bases and J by 5 bases, with 8 bases between. The CDR3 runs 12 residues.